This TCR beta chain was captured in a study of regulatory T cells in long-lasting Graves disease. Study summary: Disease was considered persistent Graves' disease after over 5 years of antithyroid drugs (with positive TSH receptor antibodies). Study-wide results and limits: With some 2,500 shared public clonotypes, persistent patients exceeded new patients, who shared about a thousand. Persistent disease preferred TRBV28, TRBJ1-2 and TRBJ2-5.

Trimming took off 5 bases at V and 4 bases at J, with 7 bases between the two ends. Germline CDR1 and CDR2: SGHDT and YYEEEE. The CDR3 sequence is 13 residues long. Arm-PCR of CDR3 regions with iRepertoire HTBI primers generated TCR beta libraries. In TCRdb, the multiplex PCR reads were re-called with MiXCR into one record per CDR3 protein. The sample carries around 500,000 distinct CDR3 sequences, under 25% recorded once. As concerns this clonotype: What it binds is unknown.

The time point here: persistent/refractory GD, antithyroid drugs over 5 years with positive TRAb. PBMC-derived RNA was used for the TCR library. This chain joins TRBV5-6 and TRBJ2-6, with D uncertain. The material sequenced was peripheral blood mononuclear cells (PBMCs), taken when the disease was refractory, from a patient treated with antithyroid drugs. The TCR comes from a female donor with Graves disease. In DNA, the CDR3 is TGTGCCAGCAGGTTCACCGGGGCCAACGTCCTGACTTTC. Translation: CASRFTGANVLTF.